This is a list of T cell receptor beta chains from one sample in a study of shared clonotypes between healthy human individuals. Sequencing used immunoSEQ multiplex PCR; TCRdb keeps in-frame clones, though not all of them. This table has 550,000 to 800,000 clones, under 80% appearing once. Sequencing was performed on memory CD4+ T cells sorted from blood. These receptors were collected from a woman aged 25 to 39 in good health. Each CDR3 is given with its conserved first and last residue. Fields, in order: CDR3 length, clone size, V gene, D gene, J gene, CDR3 protein, CDR3 DNA. The D gene is left open where the match is weak. Some rows mark clone size as missing; the rest say once, few, many or name a class of expanded clone.

>14|NA|TRBV28|TRBD2|TRBJ2-5
CASTGGRAAETQYF
TGTGCCAGCACCGGCGGGAGGGCCGCGGAGACCCAGTACTTC
>13|once|TRBV18|TRBD1|TRBJ2-5
CASSQTRGETQYF
TGTGCCAGCTCACAGACCAGGGGGGAGACCCAGTACTTC
>13|NA|TRBV7-9|NA|TRBJ1-2
CASSRGLLYGYTF
TGTGCCAGCAGCCGAGGACTCCTCTATGGCTACACCTTC
>15|NA|TRBV5-1|NA|TRBJ2-1
CASSLGLASYNEQFF
TGCGCCAGCAGCTTGGGGCTAGCGTCCTACAATGAGCAGTTCTTC
>17|NA|TRBV11-2|TRBD2|TRBJ2-7
CASSLLREGPSSHEQYF
TGTGCCAGCAGCTTACTTCGGGAGGGCCCTAGCAGCCACGAGCAGTACTTC
>14|NA|TRBV15|NA|TRBJ1-5
CATSRGHRNQPQHF
TGTGCCACCAGCAGGGGACACCGGAATCAGCCCCAGCATTTT
>18|few|TRBV27|TRBD2|TRBJ2-5
CASSRGTGTSGRAETQYF
TGTGCCAGCAGCAGAGGAACTGGGACTAGCGGGAGGGCCGAGACCCAGTACTTC
>16|NA|TRBV18|NA|TRBJ2-1
CASSPPDNRPNNEQFF
TGTGCCAGCTCACCACCGGACAACAGGCCTAACAATGAGCAGTTCTTC
>14|few|TRBV2|TRBD2|TRBJ2-5
CASSETSHRETQYF
TGTGCCAGCAGTGAGACTAGCCATAGGGAGACCCAGTACTTC
>15|NA|TRBV6-5|TRBD2|TRBJ2-7
CASSTRLAGGGEQYF
TGTGCCAGCAGCACTCGACTAGCGGGAGGGGGAGAGCAGTACTTC
>13|NA|TRBV15|NA|TRBJ1-1
CATSRRGGTEAFF
TGTGCCACCAGCAGGAGGGGGGGCACTGAAGCTTTCTTT
>14|NA|TRBV9|NA|TRBJ2-7
CASSPGIHSYEQYF
TGTGCCAGCAGCCCCGGGATTCACTCCTACGAGCAGTACTTC
>13|NA|TRBV6-6|NA|TRBJ1-1
CASSYLPYTEAFF
TGTGCCAGCAGTTACTTGCCCTACACTGAAGCTTTCTTT
>13|NA|TRBV29-1|TRBD1|TRBJ2-3
CSAQTGGTDTQYF
TGCAGCGCACAGACAGGGGGCACAGATACGCAGTATTTT
>14|NA|TRBV6-1|TRBD1|TRBJ2-3
CASSWDRTKVAQYF
TGTGCCAGCAGTTGGGACAGGACGAAGGTAGCGCAGTATTTT
>13|NA|TRBV7-2|NA|TRBJ1-1
CASSVVGNTEAFF
TGTGCCAGCAGCGTAGTTGGGAACACTGAAGCTTTCTTT
>11|few|TRBV15|NA|TRBJ1-4
CATAYREKLFF
TGTGCCACCGCCTACAGGGAAAAACTGTTTTTT
>13|NA|TRBV18|NA|TRBJ2-7
CASSPTGTYEQYF
TGTGCCAGCTCACCCACTGGAACCTACGAGCAGTACTTC
>15|NA|TRBV5-6|TRBD2|TRBJ2-7
CASSLGTSLPHEQYF
TGTGCCAGCAGCTTAGGGACTAGCCTCCCGCACGAGCAGTACTTC
>15|NA|TRBV9|TRBD2|TRBJ2-1
CASSRTSGELDEQFF
TGTGCCAGCAGTAGGACTAGCGGGGAGCTGGATGAGCAGTTCTTC
>13|NA|TRBV5-1|NA|TRBJ2-2
CASSLTVTGELFF
TGCGCCAGCAGCTTGACTGTGACCGGGGAGCTGTTTTTT
>13|few|TRBV14|NA|TRBJ2-1
CASGGGANNEQFF
TGTGCCAGCGGGGGCGGGGCTAACAATGAGCAGTTCTTC